This T cell receptor beta chain was profiled in a study of blood T cell repertoires in COVID-19. Study as a whole: Material from acute and convalescent COVID-19 was sourced from the United States, Italy and Spain. T cells, B-cell-depleted T cells, or PBMCs supplied cDNA or gDNA.

With 2 bases clipped from V and 9 bases from J, the junction kept 4 bases outside the gene matches. The CDR3 contains 14 residues. Germline V lookup: CDR1 SGHDT, CDR2 YYEEEE. Clones were read by immunoSEQ multiplex PCR, and TCRdb kept only the in-frame ones, dropping some. The sample lists 88,000 or so clones; around 86% were seen once. The sequence was obtained from a human donor in a cohort sampled during active COVID-19. The material sequenced was peripheral blood. The rearrangement uses TRBV5-6 and TRBJ1-6; 8 positions agree with TRBD1. CDR3 sequence (DNA): TGTGCCAGCAGCTTACAGGGGGTTGGTTCACCCCTCCACTTT. Translating it yields CASSLQGVGSPLHF.